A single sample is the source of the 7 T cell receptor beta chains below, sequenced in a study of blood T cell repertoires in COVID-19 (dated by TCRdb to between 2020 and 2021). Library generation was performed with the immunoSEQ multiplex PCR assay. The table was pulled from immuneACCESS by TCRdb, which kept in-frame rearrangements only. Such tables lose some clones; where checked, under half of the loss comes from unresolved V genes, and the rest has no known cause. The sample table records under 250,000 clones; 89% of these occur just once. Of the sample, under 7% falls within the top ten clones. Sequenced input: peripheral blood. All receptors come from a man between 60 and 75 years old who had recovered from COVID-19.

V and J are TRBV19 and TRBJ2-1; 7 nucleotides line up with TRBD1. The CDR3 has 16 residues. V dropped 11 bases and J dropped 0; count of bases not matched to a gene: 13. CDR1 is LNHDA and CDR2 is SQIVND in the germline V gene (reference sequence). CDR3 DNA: TGTGCCGCACAGGGGAGAGCCCCGAGCTCCTACAATGAGCAGTTCTTC. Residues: CAAQGRAPSSYNEQFF.

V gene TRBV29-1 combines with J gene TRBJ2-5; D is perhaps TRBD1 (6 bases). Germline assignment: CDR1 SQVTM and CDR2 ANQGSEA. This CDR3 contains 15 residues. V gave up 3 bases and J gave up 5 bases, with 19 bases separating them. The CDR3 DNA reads TGCAGCGTTGATAGGGACACAGGTGTTCTTGAGACCCAGTACTTC. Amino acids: CSVDRDTGVLETQYF. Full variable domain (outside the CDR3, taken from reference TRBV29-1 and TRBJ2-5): SAVISQKPSRDICQRGTSLTIQCQVDSQVTMMFWYRQQPGQSLTLIATANQGSEATYESGFVIDKFPISRPNLTFSTLTVSNMSPEDSSIYLCSVDRDTGVLETQYFGPGTRLLVL.

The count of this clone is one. CDR3 region: CSASPYTEAFF. The CDR3 region has the DNA TGCAGTGCTAGTCCTTACACTGAAGCTTTCTTT. The gene calls are TRBV20-1 and TRBJ1-1; D is unclear. Germline V lookup: CDR1 DFQATT, CDR2 SNEGSKA (reference sequence). The CDR3 is 11 residues long. The V gene lost 3 bases and the J gene lost 3 bases, with 5 bases spanning the gap.

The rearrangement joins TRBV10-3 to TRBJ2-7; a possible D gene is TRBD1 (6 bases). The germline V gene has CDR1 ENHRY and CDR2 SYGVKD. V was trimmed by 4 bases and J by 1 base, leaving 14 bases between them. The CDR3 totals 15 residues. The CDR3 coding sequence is TGTGCCATCAGTGTAGGGGGACAACAATCCTACGAGCAGTACTTC. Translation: CAISVGGQQSYEQYF.

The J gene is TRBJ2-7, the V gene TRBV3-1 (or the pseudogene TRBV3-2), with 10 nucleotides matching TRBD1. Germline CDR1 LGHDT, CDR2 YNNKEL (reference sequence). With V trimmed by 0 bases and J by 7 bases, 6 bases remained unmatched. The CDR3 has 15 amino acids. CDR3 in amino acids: CASSQEGQGEGEQYF. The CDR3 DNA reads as TGTGCCAGCAGCCAAGAAGGACAGGGGGAAGGTGAGCAGTACTTC.

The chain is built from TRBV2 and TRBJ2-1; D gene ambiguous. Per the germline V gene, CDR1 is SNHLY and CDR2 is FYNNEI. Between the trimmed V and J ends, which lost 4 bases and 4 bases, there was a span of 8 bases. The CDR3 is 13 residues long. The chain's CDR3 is CASSGWSYNEQFF. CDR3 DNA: TGTGCCAGCAGTGGTTGGAGTTACAATGAGCAGTTCTTC.

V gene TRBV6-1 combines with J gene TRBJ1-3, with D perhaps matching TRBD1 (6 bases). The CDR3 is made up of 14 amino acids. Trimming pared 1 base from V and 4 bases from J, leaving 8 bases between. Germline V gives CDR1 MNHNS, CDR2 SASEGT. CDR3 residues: CASSEGGPGNTIYF. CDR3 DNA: TGTGCCAGCAGTGAAGGGGGGCCCGGAAACACCATATATTTT.